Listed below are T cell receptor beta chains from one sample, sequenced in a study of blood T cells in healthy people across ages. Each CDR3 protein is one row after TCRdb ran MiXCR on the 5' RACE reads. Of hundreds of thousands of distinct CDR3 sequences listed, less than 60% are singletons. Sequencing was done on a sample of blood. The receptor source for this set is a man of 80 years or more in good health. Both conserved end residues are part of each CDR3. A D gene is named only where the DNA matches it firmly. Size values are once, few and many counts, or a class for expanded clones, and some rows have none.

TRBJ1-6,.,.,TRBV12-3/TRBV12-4,CASSIDGVSPLHF,TGTGCCAGCAGTATCGACGGGGTTTCACCCCTCCACTTT
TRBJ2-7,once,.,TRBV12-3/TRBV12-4,CASEGTRTYNEQYF,TGTGCCTCTGAAGGGACCCGCACCTACAATGAGCAGTACTTC
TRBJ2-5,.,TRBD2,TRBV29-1,CSVEGLAGAETQYF,TGCAGCGTTGAGGGGTTAGCGGGAGCGGAGACCCAGTACTTC
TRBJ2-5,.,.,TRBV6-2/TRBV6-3,CASKRGQETQYF,TGTGCCAGCAAAAGGGGACAAGAGACCCAGTACTTC
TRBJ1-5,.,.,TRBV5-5,CASSSGESYQPQHF,TGTGCCAGCAGCTCGGGGGAGAGCTATCAGCCCCAGCATTTT
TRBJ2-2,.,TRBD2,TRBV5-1,CASSFSGGPNTGELFF,TGCGCTAGCAGCTTCAGCGGGGGGCCGAACACCGGGGAGCTGTTTTTT
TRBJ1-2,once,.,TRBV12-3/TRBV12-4,CASSLKGRTGYTF,TGTGCCAGCAGTTTAAAGGGACGCACGGGCTACACCTTC
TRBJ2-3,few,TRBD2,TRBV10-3,CAISGLAGDPGDTQYF,TGTGCCATCAGTGGACTAGCGGGGGACCCCGGGGATACGCAGTATTTT
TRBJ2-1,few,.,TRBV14,CASSQRAREKIEQFF,TGTGCCAGCAGCCAACGCGCCAGGGAGAAGATTGAGCAGTTCTTC
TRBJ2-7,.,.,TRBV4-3,CASSSKFSEQYF,TGCGCCAGCAGCTCCAAATTTTCCGAGCAGTACTTC
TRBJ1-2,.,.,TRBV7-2,CASSQSGDIYGYTF,TGTGCCAGCAGTCAATCAGGCGATATCTATGGCTACACCTTC
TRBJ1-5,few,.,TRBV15,CATSRDKGGQPQHF,TGTGCCACCAGCAGAGATAAGGGAGGTCAGCCCCAGCATTTT
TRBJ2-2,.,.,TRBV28,CASSLDPYQVGLFF,TGTGCCAGCAGTTTAGACCCCTATCAAGTGGGGCTGTTTTTT
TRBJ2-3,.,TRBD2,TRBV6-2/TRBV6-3,CASTNPGLAGRTDTQYF,TGTGCCAGCACGAATCCGGGACTAGCGGGCCGCACAGATACGCAGTATTTT
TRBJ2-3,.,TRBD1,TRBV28,CASTGQSGYTQYF,TGTGCCAGTACGGGACAGAGCGGATATACGCAGTATTTT
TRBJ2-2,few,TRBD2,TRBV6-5,CASRGLAGVGSGELFF,TGTGCCAGCAGGGGACTTGCGGGAGTCGGGTCCGGGGAGCTGTTTTTT
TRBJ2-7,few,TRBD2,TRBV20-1,CSARGLAENSYEQYF,TGCAGTGCTAGAGGCCTAGCGGAGAACTCCTACGAGCAGTACTTC
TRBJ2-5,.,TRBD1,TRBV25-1,CASILQGARGRETQYF,TGTGCCAGCATCCTACAGGGGGCGCGTGGCCGAGAGACCCAGTACTTC
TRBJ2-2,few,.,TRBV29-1,CSAIKIPGGDNTGELFF,TGCAGCGCCATAAAAATCCCAGGCGGGGATAACACCGGGGAGCTGTTTTTT
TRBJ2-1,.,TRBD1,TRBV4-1,CASSQDETGVRNEQFF,TGCGCCAGCAGCCAAGATGAGACAGGGGTGCGAAATGAGCAGTTCTTC
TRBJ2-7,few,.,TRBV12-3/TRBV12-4,CASSAGTVPPYEQYF,TGTGCCAGCAGTGCGGGGACAGTCCCCCCCTACGAGCAGTACTTC
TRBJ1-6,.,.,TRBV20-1,CSASLGMSAPGYNSPLHF,TGCAGTGCTAGTTTGGGAATGAGTGCTCCGGGGTATAATTCACCCCTCCACTTT
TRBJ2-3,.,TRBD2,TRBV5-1,CASRTGTSGSGDTQYF,TGCGCCAGCAGAACCGGGACTAGCGGGAGTGGAGATACGCAGTATTTT
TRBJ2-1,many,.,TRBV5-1,CASSLVIASSNEQFF,TGCGCCAGCAGCTTGGTAATAGCTTCCTCTAATGAGCAGTTCTTC